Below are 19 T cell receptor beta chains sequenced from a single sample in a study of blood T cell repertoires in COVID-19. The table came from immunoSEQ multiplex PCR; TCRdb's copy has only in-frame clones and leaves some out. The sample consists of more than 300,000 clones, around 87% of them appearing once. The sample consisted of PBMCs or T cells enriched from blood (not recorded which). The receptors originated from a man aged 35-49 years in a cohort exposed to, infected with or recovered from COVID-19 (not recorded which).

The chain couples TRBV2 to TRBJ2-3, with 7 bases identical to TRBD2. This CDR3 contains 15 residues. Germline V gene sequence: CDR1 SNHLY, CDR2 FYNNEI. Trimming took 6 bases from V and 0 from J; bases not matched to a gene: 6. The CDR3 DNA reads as TGTGCCAGCAGGAGGGACTACTCTAGCACAGATACGCAGTATTTT. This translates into CASRRDYSSTDTQYF.

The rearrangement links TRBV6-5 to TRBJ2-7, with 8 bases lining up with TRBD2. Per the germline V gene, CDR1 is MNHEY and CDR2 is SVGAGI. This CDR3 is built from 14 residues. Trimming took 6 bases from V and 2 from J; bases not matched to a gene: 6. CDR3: CASRTAGGTYEQYF. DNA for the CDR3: TGTGCCAGCAGGACCGCGGGAGGAACCTACGAGCAGTACTTC.

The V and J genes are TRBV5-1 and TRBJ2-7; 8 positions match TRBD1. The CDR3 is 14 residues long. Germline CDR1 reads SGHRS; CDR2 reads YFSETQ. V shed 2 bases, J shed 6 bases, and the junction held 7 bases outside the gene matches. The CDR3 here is CASSFNGQGREQYF. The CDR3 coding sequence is TGCGCCAGCAGCTTCAATGGACAGGGACGCGAGCAGTACTTC.

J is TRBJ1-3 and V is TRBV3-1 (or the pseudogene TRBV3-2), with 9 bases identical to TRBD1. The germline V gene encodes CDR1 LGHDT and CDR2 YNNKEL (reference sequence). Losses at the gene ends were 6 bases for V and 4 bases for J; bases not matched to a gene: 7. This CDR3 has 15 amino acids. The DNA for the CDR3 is TGTGCCAGCAGACCAACAGGGGGCGCGGGAAACACCATATATTTT. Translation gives CASRPTGGAGNTIYF.

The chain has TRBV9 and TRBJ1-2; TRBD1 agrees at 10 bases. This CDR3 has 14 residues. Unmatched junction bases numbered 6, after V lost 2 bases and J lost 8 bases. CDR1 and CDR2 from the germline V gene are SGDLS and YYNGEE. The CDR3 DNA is TGTGCCAGCAGCGTGCAAGGGACAGGGGACGGCTACACCTTC. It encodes CASSVQGTGDGYTF.

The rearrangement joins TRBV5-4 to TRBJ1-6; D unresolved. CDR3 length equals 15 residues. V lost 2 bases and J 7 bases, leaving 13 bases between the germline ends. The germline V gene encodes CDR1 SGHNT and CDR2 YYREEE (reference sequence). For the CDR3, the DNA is TGTGCCAGCAGCTTCTTTGGGAGACCGAATTCACCCCTCCACTTT. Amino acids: CASSFFGRPNSPLHF.

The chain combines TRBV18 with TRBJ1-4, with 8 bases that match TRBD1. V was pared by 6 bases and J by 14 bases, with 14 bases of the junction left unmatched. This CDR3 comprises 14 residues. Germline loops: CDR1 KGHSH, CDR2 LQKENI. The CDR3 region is CASSPGTGRDGLFF. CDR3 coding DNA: TGTGCCAGCTCTCCCGGGACAGGCAGGGATGGGCTGTTTTTT.

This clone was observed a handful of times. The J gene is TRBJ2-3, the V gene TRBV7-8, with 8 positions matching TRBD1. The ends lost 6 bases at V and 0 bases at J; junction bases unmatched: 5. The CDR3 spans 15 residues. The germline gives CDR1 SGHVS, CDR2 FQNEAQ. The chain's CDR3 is CASRQGQGSTDTQYF. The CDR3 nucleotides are TGTGCCAGCAGACAAGGACAGGGAAGCACAGATACGCAGTATTTT.

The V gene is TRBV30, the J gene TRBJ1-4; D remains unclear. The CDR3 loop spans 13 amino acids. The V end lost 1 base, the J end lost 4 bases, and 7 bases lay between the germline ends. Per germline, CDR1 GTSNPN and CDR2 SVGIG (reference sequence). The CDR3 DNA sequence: TGTGCCTGGAGTGCCCAGATTAATGAAAAACTGTTTTTT. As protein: CAWSAQINEKLFF.

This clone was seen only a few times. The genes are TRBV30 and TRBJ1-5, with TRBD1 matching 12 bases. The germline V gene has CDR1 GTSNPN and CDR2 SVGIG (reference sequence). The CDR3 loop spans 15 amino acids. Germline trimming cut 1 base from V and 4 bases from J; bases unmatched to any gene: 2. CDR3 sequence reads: CAWSGDRGQNQPQHF. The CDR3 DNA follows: TGTGCCTGGAGTGGGGACAGGGGGCAAAATCAGCCCCAGCATTTT.

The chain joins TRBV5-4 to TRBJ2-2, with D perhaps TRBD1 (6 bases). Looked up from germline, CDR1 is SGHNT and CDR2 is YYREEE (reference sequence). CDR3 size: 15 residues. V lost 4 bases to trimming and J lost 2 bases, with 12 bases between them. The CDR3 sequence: CASSPGTPNTGELFF. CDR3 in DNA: TGTGCCAGCAGCCCCGGGACACCTAACACCGGGGAGCTGTTTTTT.

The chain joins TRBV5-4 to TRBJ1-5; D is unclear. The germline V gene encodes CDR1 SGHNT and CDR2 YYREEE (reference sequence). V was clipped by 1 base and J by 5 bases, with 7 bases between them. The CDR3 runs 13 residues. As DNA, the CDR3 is TGTGCCAGCAGCTTGTCTCCAGATCAGCCCCAGCATTTT. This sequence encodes CASSLSPDQPQHF.

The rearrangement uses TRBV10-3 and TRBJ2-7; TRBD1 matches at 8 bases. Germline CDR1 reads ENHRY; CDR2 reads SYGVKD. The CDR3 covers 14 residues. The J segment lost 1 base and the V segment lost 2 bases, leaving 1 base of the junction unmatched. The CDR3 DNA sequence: TGTGCCATCAGTGAGGGACAGGGTTCCTACGAGCAGTACTTC. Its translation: CAISEGQGSYEQYF.

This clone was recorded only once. This chain's CDR3 is CASSTPSGRGEQYF. CDR3 bases: TGTGCCAGTAGTACCCCTAGCGGGAGGGGCGAGCAGTACTTC. The chain links TRBV19 to TRBJ2-7; 12 nucleotides match TRBD2. Germline V gives CDR1 LNHDA, CDR2 SQIVND (reference sequence). The ends lost 4 bases at V and 6 bases at J; junction bases unmatched: 4. The CDR3 spans 14 residues.

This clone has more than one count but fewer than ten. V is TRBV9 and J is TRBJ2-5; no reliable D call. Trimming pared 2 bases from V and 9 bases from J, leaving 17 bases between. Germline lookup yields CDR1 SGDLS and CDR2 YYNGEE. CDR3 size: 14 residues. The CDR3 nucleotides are TGTGCCAGCAGCGTGACATCTCACGTTGGTGCCCAGTACTTC. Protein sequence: CASSVTSHVGAQYF.

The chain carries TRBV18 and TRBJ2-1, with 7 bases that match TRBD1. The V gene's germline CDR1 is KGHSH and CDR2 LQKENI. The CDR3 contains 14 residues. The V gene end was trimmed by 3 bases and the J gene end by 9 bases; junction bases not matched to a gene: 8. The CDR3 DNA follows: TGTGCCAGCTCACCCTTCGAGGGGGCGCCTGAGCAGTTCTTC. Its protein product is CASSPFEGAPEQFF.

CDR3 protein: CASSRGLAGESDTQYF. The DNA for the CDR3 is TGTGCCAGCAGCCGGGGACTAGCGGGAGAATCAGATACGCAGTATTTT. This rearrangement joins TRBV5-5 to TRBJ2-3; 14 nucleotides align to TRBD2. Trimming at V came to 4 bases and at J to 4 bases, leaving 5 bases not matched to a gene. The CDR3 extends over 16 amino acids. Germline CDR1 reads SGHKS; CDR2 reads YYEKEE (reference sequence).

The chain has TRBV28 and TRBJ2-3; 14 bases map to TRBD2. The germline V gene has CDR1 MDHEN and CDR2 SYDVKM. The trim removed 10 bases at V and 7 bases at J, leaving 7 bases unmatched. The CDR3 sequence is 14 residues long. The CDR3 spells CATGTSGSINTQYF. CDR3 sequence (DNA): TGTGCCACCGGGACTAGCGGGAGTATTAATACGCAGTATTTT.

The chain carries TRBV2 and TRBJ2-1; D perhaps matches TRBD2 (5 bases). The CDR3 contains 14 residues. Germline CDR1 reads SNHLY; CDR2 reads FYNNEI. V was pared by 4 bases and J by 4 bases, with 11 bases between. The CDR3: CASSAGSWYNEQFF. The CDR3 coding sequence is TGTGCCAGCAGTGCGGGGAGTTGGTACAATGAGCAGTTCTTC.